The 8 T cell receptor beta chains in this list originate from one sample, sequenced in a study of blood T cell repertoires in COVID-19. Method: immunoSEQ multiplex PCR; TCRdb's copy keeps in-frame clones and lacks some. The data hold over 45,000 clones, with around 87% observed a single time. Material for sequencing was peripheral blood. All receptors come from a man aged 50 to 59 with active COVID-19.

The CDR3 loop reads CASSLVGPSGGQETQYF. Here the CDR3 DNA reads TGTGCCAGCAGCTTAGTCGGGCCTAGCGGGGGGCAAGAGACCCAGTACTTC. The rearrangement links TRBV7-6 to TRBJ2-5; 11 bases line up with TRBD2. This CDR3 region has 17 residues. Germline assignment: CDR1 SGHVS and CDR2 FNYEAQ. J was trimmed by 2 bases and V by 1 base; bases with no gene match: 6.

In DNA form, the CDR3 reads TGTGCCAGTAAACCCGGAGGGTCGGTTCCCACAGATACGCAGTATTTT. It specifies CASKPGGSVPTDTQYF. This chain connects TRBV19 to TRBJ2-3; D may be TRBD2 (6 bases). CDR1 and CDR2 (germline): LNHDA, SQIVND (reference sequence). The V gene lost 7 bases and the J gene lost 2 bases, with 19 bases spanning the gap. The CDR3 runs 16 residues.

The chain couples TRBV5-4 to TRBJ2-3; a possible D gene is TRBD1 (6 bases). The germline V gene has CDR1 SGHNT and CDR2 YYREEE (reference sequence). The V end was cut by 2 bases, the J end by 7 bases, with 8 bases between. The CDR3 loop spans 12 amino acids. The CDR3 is CASSFDRNTQYF. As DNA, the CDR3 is TGTGCCAGCAGCTTTGACAGGAATACGCAGTATTTT.

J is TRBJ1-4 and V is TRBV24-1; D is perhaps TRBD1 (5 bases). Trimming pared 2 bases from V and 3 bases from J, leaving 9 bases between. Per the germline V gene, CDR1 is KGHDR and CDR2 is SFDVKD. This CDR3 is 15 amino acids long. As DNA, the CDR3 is TGTGCCACCAGTGATTCCAGGGATCCTAATGAAAAACTGTTTTTT. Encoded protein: CATSDSRDPNEKLFF.

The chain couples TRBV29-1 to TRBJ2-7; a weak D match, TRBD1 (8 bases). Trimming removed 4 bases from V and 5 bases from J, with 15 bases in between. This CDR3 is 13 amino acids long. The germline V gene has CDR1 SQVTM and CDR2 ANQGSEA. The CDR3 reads CSVVTGGGNEQYF. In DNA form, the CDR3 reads TGCAGCGTTGTTACAGGGGGAGGGAACGAGCAGTACTTC.

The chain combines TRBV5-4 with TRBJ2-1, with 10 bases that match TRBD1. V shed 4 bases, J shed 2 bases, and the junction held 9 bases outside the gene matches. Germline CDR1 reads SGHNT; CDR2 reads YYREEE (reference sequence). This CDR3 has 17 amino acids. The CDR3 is CASSTGPGQGTYNEQFF. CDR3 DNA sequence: TGTGCCAGCAGCACCGGACCGGGACAGGGGACCTACAATGAGCAGTTCTTC.

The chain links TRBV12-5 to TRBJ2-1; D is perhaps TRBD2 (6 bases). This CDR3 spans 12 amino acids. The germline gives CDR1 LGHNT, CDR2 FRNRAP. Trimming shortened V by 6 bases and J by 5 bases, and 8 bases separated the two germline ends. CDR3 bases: TGTGCTAGTGGGGAGGGCGACAATGAGCAGTTCTTC. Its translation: CASGEGDNEQFF.

The CDR3 sequence is CASSFRQGNTEAFF. DNA for the CDR3: TGTGCCAGCAGCTTCCGACAGGGAAACACTGAAGCTTTCTTT. The V and J genes are TRBV7-2 and TRBJ1-1; 7 positions match TRBD1. Germline V lookup: CDR1 SGHTA, CDR2 FQGNSA. V was pared by 3 bases and J by 2 bases, with 3 bases of the junction left unmatched. This CDR3 has 14 amino acids.